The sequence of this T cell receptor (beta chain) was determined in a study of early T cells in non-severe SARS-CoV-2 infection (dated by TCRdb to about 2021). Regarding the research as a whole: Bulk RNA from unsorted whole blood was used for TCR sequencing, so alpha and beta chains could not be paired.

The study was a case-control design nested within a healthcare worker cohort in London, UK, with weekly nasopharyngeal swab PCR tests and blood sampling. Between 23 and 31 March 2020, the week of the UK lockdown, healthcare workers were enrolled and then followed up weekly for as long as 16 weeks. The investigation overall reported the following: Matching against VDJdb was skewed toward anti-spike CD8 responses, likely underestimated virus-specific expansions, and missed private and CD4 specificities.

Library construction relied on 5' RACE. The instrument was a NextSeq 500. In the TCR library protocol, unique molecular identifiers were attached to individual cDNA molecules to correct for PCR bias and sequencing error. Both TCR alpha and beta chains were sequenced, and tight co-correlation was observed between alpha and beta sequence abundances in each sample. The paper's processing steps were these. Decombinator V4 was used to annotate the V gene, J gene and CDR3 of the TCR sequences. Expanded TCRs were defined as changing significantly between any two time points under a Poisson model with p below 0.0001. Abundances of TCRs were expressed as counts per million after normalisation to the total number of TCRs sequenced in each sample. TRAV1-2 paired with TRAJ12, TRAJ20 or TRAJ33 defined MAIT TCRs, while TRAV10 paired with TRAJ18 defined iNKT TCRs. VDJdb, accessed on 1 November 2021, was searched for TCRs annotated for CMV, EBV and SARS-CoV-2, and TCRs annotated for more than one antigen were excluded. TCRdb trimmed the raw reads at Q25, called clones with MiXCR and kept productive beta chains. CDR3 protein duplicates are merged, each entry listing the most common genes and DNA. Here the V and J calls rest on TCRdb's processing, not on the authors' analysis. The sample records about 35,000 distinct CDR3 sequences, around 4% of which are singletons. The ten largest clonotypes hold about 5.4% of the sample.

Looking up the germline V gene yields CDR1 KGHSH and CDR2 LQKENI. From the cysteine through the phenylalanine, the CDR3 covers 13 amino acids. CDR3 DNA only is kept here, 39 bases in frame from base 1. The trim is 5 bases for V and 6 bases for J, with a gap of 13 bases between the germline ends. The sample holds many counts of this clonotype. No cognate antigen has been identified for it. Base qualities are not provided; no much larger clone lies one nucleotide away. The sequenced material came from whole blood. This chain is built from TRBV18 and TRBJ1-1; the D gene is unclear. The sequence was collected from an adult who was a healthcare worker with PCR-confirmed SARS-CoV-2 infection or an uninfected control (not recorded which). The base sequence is TGTGCCAGCTCAAGGGAAGGAGGGTCTGAAGCTTTCTTT. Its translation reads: CASSREGGSEAFF.